The rows below give T cell receptor beta chains drawn from one sample of a study of shared clonotypes between healthy human individuals. Sequencing used immunoSEQ multiplex PCR; TCRdb keeps in-frame clones, though not all of them. The table includes roughly 720,000 clones, roughly 87% detected once. The sequenced material came from memory CD8+ T cells from PBMCs. The receptors derive from a man aged 18 to 35 in good health. Some clones in this sample may be carry-over from other donors' samples. The CDR3 runs from the conserved cysteine through the conserved F or W. The order of the fields is J gene, clone size, V gene, CDR3 protein. Only some rows state a clone size, as once, few, many or a class for expanded clones.

TRBJ1-5,NA,TRBV19,CASSIDHGEGNQPQHF
TRBJ2-3,NA,TRBV29-1,CSVEGLAGTDTQYF
TRBJ2-1,NA,TRBV15,CATSEGTGDYNEQFF
TRBJ2-5,NA,TRBV27,CASSLGRYQETQYF
TRBJ2-2,NA,TRBV6-5,CASSYAGDFTGELFF
TRBJ1-3,NA,TRBV30,CAQSSGNTIYF
TRBJ2-3,NA,TRBV7-9,CASSSSFTDTQYF
TRBJ1-2,NA,TRBV5-4,CASSPRGVLGYTF
TRBJ2-1,NA,TRBV20-1,CRIAGPSGFF
TRBJ2-3,NA,TRBV28,CASTSATSGFYTDTQYF
TRBJ1-2,NA,TRBV29-1,CSVLGEIWGGDGYTF
TRBJ1-1,NA,TRBV4-1,CASSQGTGHTEAFF
TRBJ2-7,once,TRBV5-8,CASSPLQGVTGLEQYF
TRBJ2-2,NA,TRBV19,CASSFTGLAGGSPTGELFF
TRBJ2-7,NA,TRBV9,CASSVGGRAGEQYF
TRBJ1-1,NA,TRBV5-1,CASSLIGGEAFF
TRBJ2-7,once,TRBV5-4,CAVRSGEGHNEQYF
TRBJ2-7,NA,TRBV5-1,CASSWTSHEQYF
TRBJ1-1,NA,TRBV27,CASSLIGVGNTEAFF
TRBJ1-4,NA,TRBV27,CASSLFAGGRSGEKLFF
TRBJ1-4,NA,TRBV4-2,CASSQISRTDEKLFF
TRBJ2-7,NA,TRBV2,CASSDGSSVHEQYF
TRBJ2-1,NA,TRBV19,CASSIPGLAGGIYNEQFF
TRBJ2-3,once,TRBV6-1,CASSEGVAGGLYDTQYF
TRBJ2-4,NA,TRBV9,CASSVGPSVAKNIQYF
TRBJ2-1,once,TRBV13,CASSSRTSVHNEQFF
TRBJ2-3,NA,TRBV2,CASINPSGRLVPDTQYF
TRBJ1-1,NA,TRBV9,CASSVASGPLGTEAFF
TRBJ2-6,NA,TRBV27,CASSPGTGVKGAGANVLTF
TRBJ2-2,NA,TRBV11-2,CASSLRQGGTGELFF
TRBJ2-2,NA,TRBV25-1,CASSVPNTGELFF
TRBJ2-1,NA,TRBV7-6,CASSSGLAGAREQFF
TRBJ1-2,NA,TRBV28,CASSSPTNTGILGYTF
TRBJ2-3,NA,TRBV5-6,CASSLFLAGRTDTQYF
TRBJ2-7,NA,TRBV13,CASSGGVREQYF
TRBJ1-5,NA,TRBV27,CASSLMMSQPQHF
TRBJ1-2,NA,TRBV5-8,CASSLAGQGRHHYGYTF
TRBJ2-7,once,TRBV5-4,CASSLADRGGEQYF
TRBJ2-3,NA,TRBV19,CASSIGGRSTDTQYF
TRBJ1-4,NA,TRBV28,CASSPLDREVGKLFF
TRBJ2-7,NA,TRBV9,CASSDRGQSLLDEQYF
TRBJ2-2,NA,TRBV19,CASSPGRDGELFF
TRBJ2-4,NA,TRBV14,CASSPLESAQGANIQYF